The next 11 T cell receptor beta chains were all read from a single sample in a study of OX40 agonist ivuxolimab in advanced cancers. The library was generated by the immunoSEQ multiplex PCR assay. TCRdb mirrors the immuneACCESS table, restricted to in-frame sequences. Some clones are absent from its copies; in checked studies, under half trace to an unresolved V gene, and the reason for the others is unknown. The sample has some 35,000 clones on record, 89% of them singletons. The biggest ten clones account for 9.1% of the sample. Sequenced here: CD4+ or CD8+ T cells sorted from blood, sampled in a trial of the OX40 agonist ivuxolimab. The receptors come from an adult with an advanced solid tumor such as melanoma, head and neck, liver or kidney cancer.

This clone has only one observation. The chain joins TRBV19 to TRBJ2-3; D is perhaps TRBD1 (6 bases). V shed 4 bases and J shed 0 bases, with 11 bases lying between them. Germline V CDR1 and CDR2: LNHDA, SQIVND (reference sequence). The CDR3 consists of 15 residues. CDR3 sequence: CASSRWTESTDTQYF. The CDR3 DNA sequence: TGTGCCAGTAGTAGGTGGACAGAGAGCACAGATACGCAGTATTTT.

The chain combines TRBV9 with TRBJ2-7; 9 nucleotides line up with TRBD2. CDR3 size: 15 residues. The J segment lost 2 bases and the V segment lost 3 bases, leaving 6 bases of the junction unmatched. From germline, CDR1 is SGDLS and CDR2 YYNGEE. The DNA of the CDR3 is TGTGCCAGCAGCGCCCTAGCGGGGCCCCCCTACGAGCAGTACTTC. It yields the protein CASSALAGPPYEQYF.

This clone was picked up a small number of times. The J gene is TRBJ1-5, the V gene TRBV28; D remains ambiguous. The V gene's germline CDR1 is MDHEN and CDR2 SYDVKM. The CDR3 runs to 12 residues. Trimming pared 4 bases from V and 5 bases from J, leaving 6 bases between. In nucleotides, the CDR3 is TGTGCCAGCAGTTCGGGAGATCAGCCCCAGCATTTT. This sequence encodes CASSSGDQPQHF.

The chain couples TRBV6-6 to TRBJ1-1; unclear D gene. The CDR3 totals 13 residues. The germline V gene has CDR1 MNHNY and CDR2 SVGAGI (reference sequence). V lost 6 bases and J 2 bases, leaving 10 bases between the germline ends. The CDR3, as DNA: TGTGCCAGCAGGAGAGGTATTAACACTGAAGCTTTCTTT. Its translation is CASRRGINTEAFF.

The V call is TRBV6-5, the J call TRBJ2-7, with D uncertain. Germline assignment: CDR1 MNHEY and CDR2 SVGAGI. This CDR3 spans 11 amino acids. V lost 2 bases and J lost 4, with 3 bases in between. CDR3 bases: TGTGCCAGCAGTTACCGTTACGAGCAGTACTTC. Translation: CASSYRYEQYF.

The chain is built from TRBV7-8 and TRBJ1-2; possible D gene TRBD1, 5 bases. Germline-derived CDR1 and CDR2 are SGHVS and FQNEAQ. V lost 1 base, J lost 4 bases, and 7 bases lay in between. This CDR3 is built from 13 residues. Here the CDR3 DNA reads TGTGCCAGCAGCTTAGATGGGGGCTATGGCTACACCTTC. Protein: CASSLDGGYGYTF.

The rearrangement uses TRBV7-2 and TRBJ1-2; no definite D call. The germline V gene has CDR1 SGHTA and CDR2 FQGNSA. V lost 5 bases, J lost 0 bases, and 7 bases lay in between. CDR3 length: 13 amino acids. The DNA for the CDR3 is TGTGCCAGCAGCCCCCCAGCTAACTATGGCTACACCTTC. This sequence encodes CASSPPANYGYTF.

The CDR3 DNA follows: TGTGCCAGCAGGAGCCAGAACGAGCAGTACTTC. Translating it yields CASRSQNEQYF. The rearrangement joins TRBV6-5 to TRBJ2-7; D unresolved. Between the trimmed V and J ends, which lost 6 bases and 5 bases, there was a span of 8 bases. The CDR3 contains 11 residues. CDR1 MNHEY and CDR2 SVGAGI come from the germline V gene.

The V and J genes are TRBV7-2 and TRBJ2-7, with unresolved D. Germline CDR1 reads SGHTA; CDR2 reads FQGNSA. The CDR3 is made up of 12 amino acids. V lost 5 bases and J 2 bases, leaving 7 bases between the germline ends. DNA for the CDR3: TGTGCCAGCAGCACCAATACCTACGAGCAGTACTTC. Translating it yields CASSTNTYEQYF.

The chain links TRBV5-4 to TRBJ2-3; 12 bases match TRBD2. Germline CDR1 is SGHNT and CDR2 is YYREEE (reference sequence). The trim removed 5 bases at V and 3 bases at J, leaving 4 bases unmatched. The CDR3 is 15 residues long. The CDR3 nucleotides are TGTGCCAGCAGTTTCGGGACTAGCGGGACAGATACGCAGTATTTT. Encoded protein: CASSFGTSGTDTQYF.

This chain links TRBV19 with TRBJ2-5, with D unresolved. The CDR3 loop spans 14 amino acids. Germline lookup yields CDR1 LNHDA and CDR2 SQIVND (reference sequence). The ends were cut back, 4 bases at V and 5 bases at J, with 14 bases in the middle. CDR3 nucleotide sequence: TGTGCCAGTAGTAACTCTAGAAGCTCTGAGACCCAGTACTTC. This translates into CASSNSRSSETQYF. The full variable domain, with the rest looked up from reference TRBV19 and TRBJ2-5, is DGGITQSPKYLFRKEGQNVTLSCEQNLNHDAMYWYRQDPGQGLRLIYYSQIVNDFQKGDIAEGYSVSREKKESFPLTVTSAQKNPTAFYLCASSNSRSSETQYFGPGTRLLVL.